This TCR beta chain was recorded in a study of neoadjuvant anti-PD-1 for oral cavity cancer. This clone was found once. The CDR3 spans 17 residues. Six replicates per PBMC sample, mostly from around 460 ng of genomic DNA. Produced via immunoSEQ multiplex PCR; TCRdb's table is partial and in-frame only. The sample holds about 14,000 clones, roughly 67% seen once. This clonotype was obtained from a person between 40 and 79 years old with oral cavity squamous cell carcinoma. The chain has TRBV21-1 and TRBJ1-6; the D call TRBD1 from the table was never checked on the DNA. TRBV21-1 has pseudogene status. The sequencing used PBMCs, collected before nivolumab (anti-PD-1) treatment. The CDR3 DNA reads as TGTGCCAGCAGCAAAGCCAGGGGGCAATACTATAATTCACCCCTCCACTTT. It specifies CASSKARGQYYNSPLHF.